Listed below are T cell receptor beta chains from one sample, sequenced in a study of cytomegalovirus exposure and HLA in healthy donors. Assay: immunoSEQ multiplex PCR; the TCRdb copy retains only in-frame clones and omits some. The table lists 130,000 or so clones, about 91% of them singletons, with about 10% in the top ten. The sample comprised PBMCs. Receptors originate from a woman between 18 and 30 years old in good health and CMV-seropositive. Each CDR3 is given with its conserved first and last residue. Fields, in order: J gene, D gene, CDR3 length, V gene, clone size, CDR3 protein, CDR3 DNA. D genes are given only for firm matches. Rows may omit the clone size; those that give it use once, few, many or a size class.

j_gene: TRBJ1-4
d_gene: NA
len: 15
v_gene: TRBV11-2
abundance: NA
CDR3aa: CASSPGRGANEKLFF
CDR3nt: TGTGCCAGCAGCCCCGGCAGGGGAGCTAATGAAAAACTGTTTTTT

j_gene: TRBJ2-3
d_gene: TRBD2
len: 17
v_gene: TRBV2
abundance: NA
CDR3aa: CASSLRTSGGRTDTQYF
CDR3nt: TGTGCCAGCAGTCTTCGAACCTCGGGGGGGCGCACAGATACGCAGTATTTT

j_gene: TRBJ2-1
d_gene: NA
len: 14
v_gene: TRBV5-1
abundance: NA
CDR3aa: CATAGGGSYNEQFF
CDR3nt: TGCGCCACCGCGGGCGGAGGCTCCTACAATGAGCAGTTCTTC

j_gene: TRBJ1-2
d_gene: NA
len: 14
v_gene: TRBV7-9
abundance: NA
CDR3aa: CASSPLRGDYGYTF
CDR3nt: TGTGCCAGCAGCCCCCTAAGGGGTGACTATGGCTACACCTTC

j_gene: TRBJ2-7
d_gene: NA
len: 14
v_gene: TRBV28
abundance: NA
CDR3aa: CASSSRDKALEQYF
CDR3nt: TGTGCCAGCAGTTCACGGGACAAGGCCCTCGAGCAGTACTTC

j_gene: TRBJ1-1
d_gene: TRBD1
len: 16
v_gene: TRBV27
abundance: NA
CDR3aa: CASSLGAGGKNTEAFF
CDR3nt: TGTGCCAGCAGTCTCGGGGCAGGGGGAAAGAACACTGAAGCTTTCTTT

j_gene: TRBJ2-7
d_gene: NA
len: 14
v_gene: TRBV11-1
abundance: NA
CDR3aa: CASSSGTFRYEQYF
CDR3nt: TGTGCCAGCAGCTCAGGGACATTCCGCTACGAGCAGTACTTC

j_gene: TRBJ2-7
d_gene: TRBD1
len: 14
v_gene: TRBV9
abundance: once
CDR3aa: CASSAGTGTYEQYF
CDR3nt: TGTGCCAGCAGCGCCGGGACAGGGACCTACGAGCAGTACTTC

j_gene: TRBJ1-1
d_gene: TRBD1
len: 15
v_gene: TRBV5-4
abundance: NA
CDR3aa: CASSLGGTGNTEAFF
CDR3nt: TGTGCCAGCAGCTTGGGGGGGACAGGGAACACTGAAGCTTTCTTT

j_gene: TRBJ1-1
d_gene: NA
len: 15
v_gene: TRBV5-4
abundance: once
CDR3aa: CASSLVRGWDTEAFF
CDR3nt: TGTGCCAGCAGCTTGGTAAGGGGTTGGGACACTGAAGCTTTCTTT

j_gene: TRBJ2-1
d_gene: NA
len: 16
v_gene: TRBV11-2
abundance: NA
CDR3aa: CASSFRVAGSYNEQFF
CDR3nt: TGTGCCAGCAGCTTTAGGGTGGCGGGCTCCTACAATGAGCAGTTCTTC

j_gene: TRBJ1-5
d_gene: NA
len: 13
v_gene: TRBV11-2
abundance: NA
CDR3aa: CASSSLQGEPQHF
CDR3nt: TGTGCCAGCAGCTCATTACAGGGCGAGCCCCAGCATTTT

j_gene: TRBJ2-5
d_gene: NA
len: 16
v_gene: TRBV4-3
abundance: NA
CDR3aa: CASSQEWRGPQETQYF
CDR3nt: TGCGCCAGCAGCCAAGAATGGCGGGGACCCCAAGAGACCCAGTACTTC

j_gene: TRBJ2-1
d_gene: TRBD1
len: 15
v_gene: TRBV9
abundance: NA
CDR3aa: CASSEGQGSYNEQFF
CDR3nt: TGTGCCAGCAGCGAGGGACAGGGAAGCTACAATGAGCAGTTCTTC

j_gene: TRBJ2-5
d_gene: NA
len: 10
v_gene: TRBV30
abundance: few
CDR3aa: CAWADGAQYF
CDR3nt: TGTGCCTGGGCCGACGGGGCCCAGTACTTC

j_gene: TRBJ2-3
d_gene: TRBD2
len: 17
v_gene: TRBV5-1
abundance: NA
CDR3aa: CASSREASGGLMDTQYF
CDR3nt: TGCGCCAGCAGCCGAGAGGCTAGCGGGGGATTGATGGATACGCAGTATTTT

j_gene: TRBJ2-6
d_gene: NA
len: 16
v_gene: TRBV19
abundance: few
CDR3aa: CASNAKQSSGANVLTF
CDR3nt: TGTGCCAGTAACGCTAAACAGAGCTCTGGGGCCAACGTCCTGACTTTC

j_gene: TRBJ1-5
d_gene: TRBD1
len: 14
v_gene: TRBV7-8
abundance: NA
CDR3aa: CASSPGGRDQPQHF
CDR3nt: TGTGCCAGCAGCCCAGGGGGCAGGGATCAGCCCCAGCATTTT

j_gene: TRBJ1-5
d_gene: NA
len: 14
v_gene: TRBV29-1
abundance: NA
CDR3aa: CSVVEGFSNQPQHF
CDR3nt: TGCAGCGTTGTGGAGGGGTTTAGCAATCAGCCCCAGCATTTT

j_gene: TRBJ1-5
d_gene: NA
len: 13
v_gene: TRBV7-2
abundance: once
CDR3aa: CASSLSENQPQHF
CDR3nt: TGTGCCAGCAGCTTATCCGAGAATCAGCCCCAGCATTTT

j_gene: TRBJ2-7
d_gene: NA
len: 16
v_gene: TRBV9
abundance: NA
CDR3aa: CASSPREVPDFYEQYF
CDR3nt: TGTGCCAGCAGCCCCCGAGAGGTACCGGACTTTTACGAGCAGTACTTC

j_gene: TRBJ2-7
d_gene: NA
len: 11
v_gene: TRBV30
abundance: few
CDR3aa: CAWSVSHEQYF
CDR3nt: TGTGCCTGGAGTGTAAGCCACGAGCAGTACTTC

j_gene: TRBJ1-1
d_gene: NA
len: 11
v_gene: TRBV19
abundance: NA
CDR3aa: CASSIGQEAFF
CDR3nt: TGTGCCAGTAGTATAGGACAGGAAGCTTTCTTT

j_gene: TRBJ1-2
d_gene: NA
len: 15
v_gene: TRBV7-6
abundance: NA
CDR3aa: CASSHPDSSYYGYTF
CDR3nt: TGTGCCAGCAGCCACCCGGACAGTTCTTACTATGGCTACACCTTC

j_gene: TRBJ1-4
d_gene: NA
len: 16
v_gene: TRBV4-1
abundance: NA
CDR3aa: CASSQATQGLGEKLFF
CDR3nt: TGCGCCAGCAGCCAAGCAACTCAGGGGCTCGGAGAAAAACTGTTTTTT

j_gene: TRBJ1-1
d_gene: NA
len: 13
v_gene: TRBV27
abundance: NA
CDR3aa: CASSSVSETEAFF
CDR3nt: TGTGCCAGCAGTTCCGTGAGTGAGACTGAAGCTTTCTTT

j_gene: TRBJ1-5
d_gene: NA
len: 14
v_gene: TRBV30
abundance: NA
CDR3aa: CAWSAGRLNQPQHF
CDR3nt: TGTGCCTGGAGTGCCGGCAGACTAAATCAGCCCCAGCATTTT

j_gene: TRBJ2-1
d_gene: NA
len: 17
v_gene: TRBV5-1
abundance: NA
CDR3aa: CASSAQTGTHTYNEQFF
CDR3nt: TGCGCCAGCAGCGCCCAAACCGGGACACACACCTACAATGAGCAGTTCTTC

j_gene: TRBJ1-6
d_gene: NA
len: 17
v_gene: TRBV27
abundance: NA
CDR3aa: CASSFEMRSSYNSPLHF
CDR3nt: TGTGCCAGCAGTTTCGAGATGCGTAGCTCCTATAATTCACCCCTCCACTTT

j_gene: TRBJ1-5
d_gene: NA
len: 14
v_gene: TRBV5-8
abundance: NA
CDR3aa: CASSFTPVNTPQHF
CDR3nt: TGTGCCAGCAGCTTTACACCCGTTAATACACCCCAGCATTTT

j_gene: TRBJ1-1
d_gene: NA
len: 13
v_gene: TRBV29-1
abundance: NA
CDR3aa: CSDLTQGSGEAFF
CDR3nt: TGCAGCGACCTTACACAGGGATCTGGTGAAGCTTTCTTT

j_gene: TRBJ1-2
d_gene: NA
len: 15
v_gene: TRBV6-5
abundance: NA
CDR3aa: CASSLQMGSNYGYTF
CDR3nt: TGTGCCAGCAGTCTCCAAATGGGGAGTAACTATGGCTACACCTTC

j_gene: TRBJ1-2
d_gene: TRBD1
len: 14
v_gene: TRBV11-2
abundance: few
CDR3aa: CASSSTGGGYGYTF
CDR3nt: TGTGCCAGCAGCTCGACAGGGGGAGGCTATGGCTACACCTTC

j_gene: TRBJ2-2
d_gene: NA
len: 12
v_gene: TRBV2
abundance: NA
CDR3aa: CASTYSGGELFF
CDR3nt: TGTGCCAGCACCTACTCAGGGGGGGAGCTGTTTTTT

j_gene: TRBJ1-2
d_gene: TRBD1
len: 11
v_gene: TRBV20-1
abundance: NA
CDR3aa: CSARTGYGYTF
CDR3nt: TGCAGTGCGCGGACAGGGTATGGCTACACCTTC

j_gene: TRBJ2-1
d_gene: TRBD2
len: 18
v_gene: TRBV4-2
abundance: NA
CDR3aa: CASSRGLAGGSSYNEQFF
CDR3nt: TGTGCCAGCAGCCGCGGACTAGCGGGGGGGAGCTCCTACAATGAGCAGTTCTTC

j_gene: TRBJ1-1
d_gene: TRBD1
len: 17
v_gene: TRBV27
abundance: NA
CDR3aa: CASSPRWLDRVGTEAFF
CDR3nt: TGTGCCAGCAGTCCACGCTGGTTGGACAGGGTAGGCACTGAAGCTTTCTTT

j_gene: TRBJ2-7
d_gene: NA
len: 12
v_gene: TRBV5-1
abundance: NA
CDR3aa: CASSLIRGEQYF
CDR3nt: TGCGCCAGCAGCTTGATTAGGGGCGAGCAGTACTTC

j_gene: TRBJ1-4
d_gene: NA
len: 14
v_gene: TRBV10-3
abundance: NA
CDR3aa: CASRIAPLGEKLFF
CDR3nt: TGTGCCTCGCGTATTGCCCCCCTCGGTGAAAAACTGTTTTTT

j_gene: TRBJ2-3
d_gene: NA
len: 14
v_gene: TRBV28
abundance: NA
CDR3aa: CASTPGLLTDTQYF
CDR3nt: TGTGCCAGCACTCCGGGACTCCTCACAGATACGCAGTATTTT